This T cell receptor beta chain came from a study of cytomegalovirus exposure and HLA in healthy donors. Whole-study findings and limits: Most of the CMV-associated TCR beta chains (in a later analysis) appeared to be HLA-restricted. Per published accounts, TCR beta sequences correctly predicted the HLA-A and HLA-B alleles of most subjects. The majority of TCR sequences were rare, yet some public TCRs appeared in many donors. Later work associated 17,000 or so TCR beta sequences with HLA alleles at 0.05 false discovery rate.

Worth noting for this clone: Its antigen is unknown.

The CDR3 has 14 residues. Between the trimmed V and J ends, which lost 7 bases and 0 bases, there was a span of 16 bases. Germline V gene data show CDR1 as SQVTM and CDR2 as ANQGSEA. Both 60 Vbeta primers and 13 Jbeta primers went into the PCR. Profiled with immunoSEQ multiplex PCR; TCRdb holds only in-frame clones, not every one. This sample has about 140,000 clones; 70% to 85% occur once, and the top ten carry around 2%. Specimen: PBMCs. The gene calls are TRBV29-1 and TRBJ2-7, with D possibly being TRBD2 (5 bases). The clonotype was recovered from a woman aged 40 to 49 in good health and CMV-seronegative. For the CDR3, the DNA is TGCAGCGCTTCCCCGGCGGGCCCCTCCTACGAGCAGTACTTC. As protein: CSASPAGPSYEQYF.